The 14 T cell receptor beta chains below come from one sample, sequenced in a study of T-cell reconstitution after alpha-beta-depleted transplantation in children. Using unique molecular identifiers, the investigators prepared the TCRbeta library. MiXCR, run by TCRdb on the PCR reads, gives a single entry per CDR3 protein. The sample has roughly 300,000 distinct CDR3 sequences, around 10% seen once. The specimen was peripheral blood, collected 180 days after TCRalphabeta/CD19-depleted stem cell transplant. The receptors stem from a male patient aged 2-10 years who had a stem cell transplant for chronic granulomatous disease, so the T cells may come from the graft donor.

A word on this clonotype: Relative to the germline gene, one junction end is altered; a read error may explain this. This sequence joins TRBV12-3 or TRBV12-4 and TRBJ2-5, with D perhaps matching TRBD2 (6 bases). CDR3 length: 19 amino acids. CDR3 coding DNA: TGTGCCTGCAGCCAACGACGGGCGACTAGTCCCTCGTACCAAGAGACCCAGTACTTC. Translated: CACSQRRATSPSYQETQYF.

This clonotype was observed at least ten times. This chain uses TRBV5-1 with TRBJ2-2; 12 positions agree with TRBD2. From germline, CDR1 is SGHRS and CDR2 YFSETQ. The CDR3 consists of 17 residues. V gave up 4 bases and J gave up 0 bases; unmatched junction bases: 4. CDR3 DNA: TGCGCCAGCAGCAAGACTAGCGGGGGCGCGAACACCGGGGAGCTGTTTTTT. It translates to CASSKTSGGANTGELFF.

This clonotype was detected many times. The CDR3 sequence is CSVVGGETQYF. CDR3 sequence (DNA): TGCAGTGTGGTAGGGGGAGAGACCCAGTACTTC. The rearrangement links TRBV20-1 to TRBJ2-5; D possibly corresponds to TRBD1 (6 bases). The CDR3 is 11 residues long. CDR1 and CDR2 from the germline V gene are DFQATT and SNEGSKA (reference sequence). With 7 bases removed from V and 4 bases from J, the gap between germline ends came to 10 bases.

Concerning this clonotype: With a much larger clone just one base away, this may be a read error. CDR3: CASSLTANLISGANVLTF. The CDR3 DNA reads as TGTGCCAGCAGCTTAACTGCCAATCTGATCTCTGGGGCCAACGTCCTGACTTTC. V gene TRBV7-3 combines with J gene TRBJ2-6; no firm D call. The V gene's germline CDR1 is SGHTA and CDR2 FQGTGA. V lost 0 bases and J lost 0, with 12 bases in between. This CDR3 contains 18 residues. Full variable domain (outside the CDR3, taken from reference TRBV7-3 and TRBJ2-6): GAGVSQTPSNKVTEKGKYVELRCDPISGHTALYWYRQSLGQGPEFLIYFQGTGAADDSGLPNDRFFAVRPEGSVSTLKIQRTERGDSAVYLCASSLTANLISGANVLTFGAGSRLTVL.

The table lists this clonotype with many counts. This chain joins TRBV2 and TRBJ2-2; 11 positions match TRBD2. CDR3 length: 14 residues. Looked up from germline, CDR1 is SNHLY and CDR2 is FYNNEI. Trimming cost V 8 bases and J 11 bases; bases outside gene matches: 10. CDR3 DNA sequence: TGTGCCAGCGGACCGGGACTAGCGGTGATTGAGCTGTTTTTT. Protein product: CASGPGLAVIELFF.

This clonotype was recorded at least ten times. The chain couples TRBV5-4 to TRBJ2-3; 7 bases align to TRBD2. The J segment lost 6 bases and the V segment lost 2 bases, leaving 9 bases of the junction unmatched. Germline V gives CDR1 SGHNT, CDR2 YYREEE (reference sequence). The CDR3 sequence is 15 residues long. CDR3 nucleotides: TGTGCCAGCAGCTTCGTACAGCGGGGTCCCGATACGCAGTATTTT. It translates to CASSFVQRGPDTQYF. Variable domain in full (rest from reference TRBV5-4 and TRBJ2-3): ETGVTQSPTHLIKTRGQQVTLRCSSQSGHNTVSWYQQALGQGPQFIFQYYREEENGRGNFPPRFSGLQFPNYSSELNVNALELDDSALYLCASSFVQRGPDTQYFGPGTRLTVL.

As regards this clonotype: A read error is possible here, since a much larger clone lies one base away. The rearrangement links TRBV15 to TRBJ2-3, with TRBD1 matching over 8 bases. This CDR3 is 20 amino acids long. Germline CDR1 LNHNV, CDR2 YYDKDF (reference sequence). CDR3 sequence (DNA): TGTGCCACCAGCAGACTCCGGACAGGGACTTTCCTCTTTAGCACACATACGCAGTATTTT. Protein sequence: CATSRLRTGTFLFSTHTQYF.

This clonotype was counted many times. The rearrangement uses TRBV20-1 and TRBJ2-5; D gene unclear. V gave up 1 base and J gave up 5 bases, with 8 bases separating them. This CDR3 comprises 12 residues. Per germline, CDR1 DFQATT and CDR2 SNEGSKA (reference sequence). The CDR3 reads CSARVYGETQYF. CDR3 nucleotides: TGCAGTGCTAGAGTTTATGGGGAGACCCAGTACTTC.

With respect to this clonotype: A much larger clone sits a single nucleotide away, making a read error possible. This sequence joins TRBV10-1 and TRBJ2-3, with D possibly matching TRBD2 (6 bases). Germline-derived CDR1 and CDR2 are WNHNN and SYGVQD (reference sequence). V lost 3 bases and J 7 bases, leaving 17 bases between the germline ends. CDR3 length: 15 amino acids. CDR3 bases: TGCGCCAGCAGTGAAAGGCGGGGATTGCCATATACGCAGTATTTT. This translates into CASSERRGLPYTQYF.

This clonotype was seen at least ten times. The genes are TRBV7-8 and TRBJ2-1; D may be TRBD2 (6 bases). Germline V gene lookup returns CDR1 SGHVS and CDR2 FQNEAQ. The germline V and J ends were trimmed by 2 bases and 4 bases, with 12 bases remaining between them. The CDR3 has 15 residues. CDR3 protein: CASSLRRDGYNEQFF. Written as DNA, the CDR3 is TGTGCCAGCAGCTTAAGGCGGGACGGTTACAATGAGCAGTTCTTC.

The V and J genes are TRBV27 and TRBJ2-7, with D possibly matching TRBD1 (6 bases). The CDR3 runs to 16 residues. Germline loops: CDR1 MNHEY, CDR2 SMNVEV (reference sequence). With 5 bases removed from V and 6 bases from J, the gap between germline ends came to 23 bases. CDR3 amino acids: CASSKPTGLGFGEQYF. As DNA, the CDR3 is TGTGCCAGCAGTAAACCAACAGGGCTAGGATTTGGCGAGCAGTACTTC.

In its sample, this clonotype was seen many times. This chain connects TRBV5-8 to TRBJ2-7, with no clear D. From germline, CDR1 is SGHTS and CDR2 YDEGEE. The V gene lost 0 bases and the J gene lost 0 bases, with 7 bases spanning the gap. The CDR3 loop spans 14 amino acids. CDR3 residues: CASSLVQVSYEQYF. CDR3 sequence (DNA): TGTGCCAGCAGCTTGGTCCAGGTCTCCTACGAGCAGTACTTC.

This clonotype was seen ten or more times. The rearrangement uses TRBV28 and TRBJ2-4; TRBD2 agrees at 8 bases. Germline trimming cut 4 bases from V and 0 bases from J; bases unmatched to any gene: 17. This CDR3 region has 20 residues. Germline lookup yields CDR1 MDHEN and CDR2 SYDVKM. CDR3 residues: CASSSRSGRRGRGAKNIQYF. The CDR3, as DNA: TGTGCCAGCAGTTCCCGAAGCGGGAGAAGGGGTAGGGGAGCCAAAAACATTCAGTACTTC.

This clonotype was seen at least ten times. The gene calls are TRBV27 and TRBJ2-7, with D tentatively TRBD2 (6 bases). The germline V and J ends were trimmed by 7 bases and 2 bases, with 15 bases remaining between them. The CDR3 contains 14 residues. Germline V CDR1 and CDR2: MNHEY, SMNVEV (reference sequence). Here the CDR3 DNA reads TGTGCCAGCACCAGTAGCGGATTGCCCTACGAGCAGTACTTC. Its translation is CASTSSGLPYEQYF.